This TCR beta chain was captured by sequencing in a study of blood T cell repertoires in COVID-19. The wider study: The origin of the acute and convalescent COVID-19 samples was the United States, Italy and Spain. Nucleic acid was either cDNA or gDNA, and it came from T cells, B-cell-depleted T cells, or PBMCs.

The CDR3 runs to 13 residues. Looked up from germline, CDR1 is LNHDA and CDR2 is SQIVND (reference sequence). J was trimmed by 2 bases and V by 5 bases; bases with no gene match: 2. In the authors' methods: Estimates of nucleated cell counts were drawn from the amplification of reference gene primers. Sequenced by immunoSEQ multiplex PCR; TCRdb stores in-frame clones only, minus some. D and trimming come from the DNA, and the V and J calls and clone size come from that table. The table shows under 70,000 clones, with around 86% occurring only once. This TCR was recovered from a woman in her late teens or twenties with acute or convalescent COVID-19. Specimen: peripheral blood. The chain combines TRBV19 with TRBJ2-7; TRBD1 agrees at 8 bases. Here the CDR3 DNA reads TGTGCCAGTAGTCCGGGACAGGCCTACGAGCAGTACTTC. This translates into CASSPGQAYEQYF.